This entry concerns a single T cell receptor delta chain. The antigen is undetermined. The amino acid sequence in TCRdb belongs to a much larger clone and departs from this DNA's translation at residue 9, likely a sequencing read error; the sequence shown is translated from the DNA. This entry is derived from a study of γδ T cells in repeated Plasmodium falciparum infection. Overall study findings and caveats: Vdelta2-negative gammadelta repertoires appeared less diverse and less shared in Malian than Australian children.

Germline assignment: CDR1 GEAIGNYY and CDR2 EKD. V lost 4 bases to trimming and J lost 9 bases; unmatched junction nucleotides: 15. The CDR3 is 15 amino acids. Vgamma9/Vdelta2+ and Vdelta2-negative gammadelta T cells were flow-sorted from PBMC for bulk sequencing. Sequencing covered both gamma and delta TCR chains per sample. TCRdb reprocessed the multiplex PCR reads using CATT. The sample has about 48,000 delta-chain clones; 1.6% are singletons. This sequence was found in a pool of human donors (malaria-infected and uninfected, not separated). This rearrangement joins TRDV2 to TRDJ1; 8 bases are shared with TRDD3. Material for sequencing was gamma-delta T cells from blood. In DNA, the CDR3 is TGTGCCTGTGATCTACTGGGGGGGTCGGTGTCGGAACTCATCTTT. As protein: CACDLLGGSVSELIF.